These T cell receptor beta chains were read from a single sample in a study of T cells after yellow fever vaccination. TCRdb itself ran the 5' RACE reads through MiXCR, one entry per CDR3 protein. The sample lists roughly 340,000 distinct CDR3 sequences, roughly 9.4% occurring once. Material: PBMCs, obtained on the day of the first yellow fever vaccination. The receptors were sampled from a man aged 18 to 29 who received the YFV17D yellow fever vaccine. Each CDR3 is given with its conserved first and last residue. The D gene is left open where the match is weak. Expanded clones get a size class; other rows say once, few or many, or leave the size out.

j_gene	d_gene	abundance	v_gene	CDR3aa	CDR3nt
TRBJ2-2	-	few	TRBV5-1	CASSLDPEYTGELFF	TGCGCCAGCAGCTTGGACCCGGAGTACACCGGGGAGCTGTTTTTT
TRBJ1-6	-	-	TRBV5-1	CASSLDGSYNSPLHF	TGCGCCAGCAGCTTGGATGGCTCCTATAATTCACCCCTCCACTTT
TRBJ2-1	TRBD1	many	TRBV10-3	CAISKNRDRGSYNEQFF	TGTGCCATCAGCAAAAACCGGGACAGGGGTTCGTACAATGAGCAGTTCTTC
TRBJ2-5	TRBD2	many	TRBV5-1	CASRPGLAMETQYF	TGCGCCAGCAGACCGGGACTAGCCATGGAGACCCAGTACTTC
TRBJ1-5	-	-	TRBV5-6	CASSPMGGNQPQHF	TGTGCCAGCAGCCCAATGGGGGGCAATCAGCCCCAGCATTTT
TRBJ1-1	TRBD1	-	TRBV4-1	CASSQEPGTERNTEAYF	TGCGCCAGCAGCCAAGAACCCGGGACAGAGAGGAACACTGAAGCTTACTTT
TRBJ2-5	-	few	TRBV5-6	CASSRPIETQYF	TGTGCCAGCAGCCGCCCAATAGAGACCCAGTACTTC
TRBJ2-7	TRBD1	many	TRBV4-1	CASSRQGLIYEQYF	TGCGCCAGCAGCCGACAGGGCCTCATCTACGAGCAGTACTTC
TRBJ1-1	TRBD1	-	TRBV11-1	CASSADEGQGRFDTEAFF	TGTGCCAGCAGCGCCGATGAGGGACAGGGGAGGTTCGACACTGAAGCTTTCTTT
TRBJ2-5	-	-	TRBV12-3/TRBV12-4	CTSSFRRVRQWETQYF	TGTACCAGCAGTTTTAGGAGGGTGAGACAGTGGGAGACCCAGTACTTC
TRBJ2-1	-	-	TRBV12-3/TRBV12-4	CASSSYRLGNEQFF	TGTGCCAGCAGTTCGTACCGACTAGGGAATGAGCAGTTCTTC
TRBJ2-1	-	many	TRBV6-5	CASSYSTGYNEQFF	TGTGCCAGCAGTTACTCGACCGGATACAATGAGCAGTTCTTC
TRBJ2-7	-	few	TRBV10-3	CAISGGGQGPEQYF	TGTGCCATCAGTGGGGGGGGACAAGGCCCCGAGCAGTACTTC